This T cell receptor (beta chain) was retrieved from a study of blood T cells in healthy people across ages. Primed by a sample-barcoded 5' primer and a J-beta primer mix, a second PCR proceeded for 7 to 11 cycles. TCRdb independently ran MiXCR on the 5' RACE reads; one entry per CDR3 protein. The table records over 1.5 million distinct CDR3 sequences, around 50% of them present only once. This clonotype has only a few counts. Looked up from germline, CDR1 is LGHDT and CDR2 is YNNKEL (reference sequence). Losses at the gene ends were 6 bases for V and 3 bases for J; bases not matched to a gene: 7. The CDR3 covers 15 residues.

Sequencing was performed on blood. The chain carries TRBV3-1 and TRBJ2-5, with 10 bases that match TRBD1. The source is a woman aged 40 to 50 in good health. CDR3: CASSRTGTGEETQYF. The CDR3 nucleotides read TGTGCCAGCAGTCGGACCGGGACAGGGGAAGAGACCCAGTACTTC.